This TCR beta chain was identified in a study of cytomegalovirus exposure and HLA in healthy donors (dated by TCRdb to about 2017). At the level of the whole study: According to an earlier analysis of around 600 of the donors, 150 million to 200 million T cells yielded 120 million or so unique TCR beta sequences and approximately 300 Gb of sequence data. An early release that covered fewer than 800 HLA-typed donors contained about 300 gigabases of sequencing data and tens of millions of unique TCR sequences. Of the 300 to 500 genotyped donors, approximately 81% were placed in the genetic ancestry cluster associated with self-reported Caucasian donors. The study aimed to test whether cataloging public T cell receptors could reveal signatures of past pathogen exposure. The study used immunosequencing to profile the T cell repertoires of approximately 640 subjects and linked those repertoires to cytomegalovirus serostatus. In addition to the first cohort of hundreds of subjects, a separate validation cohort of approximately 130 different subjects was used. To predict cytomegalovirus infection status, the study brought together high-throughput TCR immunosequencing, statistical association of individual TCRs with disease status, and machine learning. In a later analysis, previously published TCR beta repertoires from several hundred donors were re-analyzed and high-resolution HLA genotyping was added so that TCR occurrence patterns could be studied. The later analysis used no new phenotypic data to find candidate immune exposures, relying instead on TCR beta sequences and their occurrence across donors. To decide whether each TCR beta V gene segment behaved as functional or pseudogenic, an earlier analysis of 587 of the donors relied on high-throughput TCR beta sequencing. Donor age, sex, ethnicity and CMV serostatus were compiled together with the repertoire data. In a later genetic analysis, genome-wide SNP genotypes for about 55% of the 666 donors were used, and that subset was treated as a discovery cohort. Every repertoire in the discovery cohort had been generated on one and the same sequencing platform. HLA typing included class I and class II loci at four-digit resolution. Typing coverage differed by locus: A, B, C, DRB1 and DQB1 were typed in about 620-640 donors, DQA1 in 522, DPA1 in some 600, and DPB1 in around 490. Roughly 5 DR-DQ haplotypes were treated as single units for association and clustering because of strong linkage in the cohort. Across roughly 420 genotyped donors of the cohort, an average of approximately 240,000 unique TCR beta nucleotide sequences per donor were sequenced, and roughly 20% of those sequences were non-productive. What the authors observed across the whole study: Compared with the 666-donor mean, donors in an Asian-associated ancestry cluster had fewer N-insertions in productive TCRs, according to a later genetic analysis. The only immune exposure information available for the cohort was CMV serostatus. A few of the identified cytomegalovirus-associated TCR beta chains were confirmed in vitro to be specific for cytomegalovirus antigens. Cytomegalovirus status was reported to be diagnosed by the classifier with high specificity and sensitivity in both the original and validation cohorts. Roughly uniform sequencing depth across donors was assumed in presence/absence analyses, although this assumption may not hold. Linkage disequilibrium might explain the correlated functional status among segregating V segments, but an unknown experimental factor could not be excluded. A group of highly shared sequence variants was considered likely to be a technical artifact of the sequencing pipeline. When HLA alleles, especially DR and DQ, strongly co-occurred, attributing TCR associations to individual alleles was difficult. This cohort had only TCR beta chains sequenced, and the lack of alpha or paired-chain data limited which features could be detected. A later analysis found that most CMV-associated TCR beta chains appeared HLA-restricted, with HLA associations seemingly driven largely by CMV exposure. At a false discovery rate of 0.05, a later analysis linked 15,000 to 20,000 TCR beta sequences to specific HLA alleles. Most TCR sequences were observed very rarely across donors, whereas some public TCRs were present in many individuals. According to a later analysis, parvovirus B19, influenza, CMV and Epstein-Barr virus appeared linked to several top co-occurrence clusters. A later genetic analysis associated a missense DCLRE1C variant with V-gene and J-gene trimming of TCR beta chains, and an independent cohort replicated the association. In a later analysis, TCR association rates were found to vary across HLA loci, with the most associated TCRs seen for DRB1 alleles and the fewest for HLA-C alleles. The authors suggested that the approach could potentially be generalized to other disease states and immunological phenotypes. In a later analysis, HLA-associated TCR beta chains showed more clonal expansion and lower generation probabilities than non-associated chains that were equally common. A further reported finding was that TCR beta sequences accurately predicted the HLA-A and HLA-B alleles for most subjects in the first cohort. Some IMGT-functional V segments, including TRBV6-2 and TRBV6-3, could not be told apart with the 87-base-pair reads, so those segments were excluded. The study gave a list of 150 to 200 TCR beta chains associated with cytomegalovirus. In an earlier analysis of fewer than 750 of the donors, most TCR beta V segments were observed in productive rearrangements about 90% or about 30% of the time, broadly matching IMGT annotations. Because HLA typing was unavailable for some donors at each locus, only the typed subset was used in association tests. Because counts were too low, 15 to 20 rarely observed V segments, including chromosome 9 orphons, were left out of the earlier analysis of approximately 500 of the donors.

Libraries were constructed by the immunoSEQ multiplex PCR assay. A mixture of 60 forward primers for TCR Vbeta segments and 13 reverse primers for TCR Jbeta segments was used in the multiplex PCR. The CDR3 region of rearranged TCR beta genes was amplified from genomic DNA by a multiplex PCR assay. Amplified TCR beta libraries were sequenced as 87-base-pair reads on the Illumina HiSeq System. For the original study's pipeline: In a later analysis, about 80 million unique TCR beta chains were counted across the roughly 610 repertoires, and roughly 9.9 million of these chains were shared by at least two donors. To remove PCR and sequencing errors, raw reads were error-corrected and collapsed into unique sequences using a nearest-neighbor algorithm that merged closely related sequences. CDR3 sequences were aligned to IMGT reference sequences to assign V, D and J gene segments. For a sequence to be retained, at least a six-nucleotide match to both a V gene segment and a J gene segment was required. A rearrangement was called productive if the CDR3 had no stop codons and remained in frame with V and J, and every other rearrangement was called non-productive. CDR3 was defined by IMGT convention, running from the second conserved V-encoded cysteine to the conserved J-encoded phenylalanine. The earlier analysis of about 620 of the donors excluded sequences that lacked an unambiguous match to a single V gene segment. In an earlier analysis of several hundred of the donors, a V segment was called functional when productive rearrangements were above 56.7%, and segregating when the standard deviation between donors exceeded 5%. A statistical classification framework was developed to diagnose cytomegalovirus status using the catalog of TCR beta chain sequences. V and J gene assignment, in a later analysis, came from comparing TCR nucleotide sequences with IMGT/GENE-DB human TR gene sequences. Using the TCRdist pipeline, a later analysis assigned CDR3 sequences along with most-parsimonious VDJ recombination scenarios. In a later analysis, each TCR beta chain was defined by its CDR3 amino acid sequence together with its V-gene family, and reads without a unique V-gene family were excluded. In a later analysis, a few hundred highly shared, low-generation-probability nucleotide sequences were removed to address suspected cross-contamination and a sequencing artifact. In a later analysis, a clonal expansion index was calculated for each public chain from normalized within-repertoire ranks of inferred template counts. In a later analysis, generation probabilities were computed using a VDJ recombination model fitted to out-of-frame rearrangements, and the results were checked against IGoR. In a later analysis, TCR-TCR, TCR-HLA and TCR-CMV co-occurrence was scored with hypergeometric tests, and a repertoire-size bias correction was applied to TCR pairs. To estimate false discovery rates, a later analysis permuted the HLA or CMV assignments 20 times. In a later analysis, co-occurring TCRs were grouped using DBSCAN, and TCRdist sequence similarity was added for clustering within HLA-allele-positive subsets. Co-occurrence clustering excluded repertoires with fewer than 30,000 or more than 120,000 public chains, plus five with anomalous nucleotide sharing. In its TCRdb copy, this immuneACCESS table keeps in-frame sequences only and misses some clones. Where compared with another copy, unresolved V genes explain less than half of these, and the others have no known cause. Clonal size and the V and J genes are those of that table, whereas D and trimming came from the DNA. A total of some 190,000 clones appear in this sample, about 80% of them only once. Clones ranked in the top ten supply about 1.5% of the sample.

The CDR3, cysteine through phenylalanine, is 13 amino acids long. Left in the record is the CDR3 DNA by itself, 39 bases read in frame from the first base. For CDR1 and CDR2, the germline V gene lists MDHEN and SYDVKM. Germline trimming amounts to 7 bases on V and 14 bases on J, with 11 as the count of junction bases outside the gene matches. The cohort comprised some 700 healthy bone marrow donors. Cohort members were all nominally healthy when sampled, although unrecorded immune exposures were likely present. The donor was CMV seronegative and belonged to the group of more than 300 seronegative cohort members. Each donor provided a peripheral blood sample, and peripheral blood mononuclear cells were used for TCR beta sequencing. The Qiagen DNeasy Blood Extraction Kit was used to extract genomic DNA from the blood cell samples. This clone was seen only a few times. Its antigen remains undetermined. Base qualities are not recorded, but no much larger clone differs from it by a single base.

The sequence was collected from a man aged 18 to 29 in good health and CMV-seronegative. Recombination joined TRBV28 with TRBJ1-4, with 9 bases in between that match TRBD1. Sequencing input: PBMCs. In nucleotide form, the sequence is TGTGCCAGCACCCAACCCGGGACAGGGATCCTGTTTTTT. Its protein reads: CASTQPGTGILFF.